The 12 T cell receptor beta chains below all came from one sample that was sequenced in a study of cytomegalovirus exposure and HLA in healthy donors. The repertoire was sequenced with immunoSEQ multiplex PCR; TCRdb's copy has only in-frame clones and lacks some. The sample shows 200,000 or so clones, around 84% of them seen only once. Sequences were obtained from PBMCs. These receptors came from a woman in her twenties or thirties in good health and CMV-seropositive.

The V and J genes are TRBV5-5 and TRBJ2-2; 9 bases line up with TRBD1. The CDR3 is made up of 15 amino acids. The V gene's germline CDR1 is SGHKS and CDR2 YYEKEE (reference sequence). The junction had 5 bases not matched to a gene; V was cut back by 3 bases and J by 5 bases. The CDR3 DNA reads as TGTGCCAGCAGCTGGGGACAGGGCTGGACCGGGGAGCTGTTTTTT. Its protein is CASSWGQGWTGELFF.

The V and J genes are TRBV7-3 and TRBJ2-7, with 11 bases lining up with TRBD2. The junction had 8 bases not matched to a gene; V was cut back by 4 bases and J by 3 bases. Germline-derived CDR1 and CDR2 are SGHTA and FQGTGA. The CDR3 spans 16 residues. The CDR3 DNA reads as TGTGCCAGCAGCTCAATCACTAGCGGGAGACTCTACGAGCAGTACTTC. It translates to CASSSITSGRLYEQYF.

V usage is TRBV5-1 and J usage is TRBJ2-1; D possibly corresponds to TRBD2 (5 bases). Germline V gene lookup returns CDR1 SGHRS and CDR2 YFSETQ. The CDR3 has 14 amino acids. With 1 base removed from V and 8 bases from J, the gap between germline ends came to 13 bases. The CDR3 protein is CASSLTLSDYEQFF. CDR3 coding DNA: TGCGCCAGCAGCTTGACGTTATCGGACTATGAGCAGTTCTTC. Using reference TRBV5-1 and TRBJ2-1 for the parts outside the CDR3, the full variable domain is KAGVTQTPRYLIKTRGQQVTLSCSPISGHRSVSWYQQTPGQGLQFLFEYFSETQRNKGNFPGRFSGRQFSNSRSEMNVSTLELGDSALYLCASSLTLSDYEQFFGPGTRLTVL.

This clone was recorded once. This chain uses TRBV5-1 with TRBJ2-3; a weak D match, TRBD2 (6 bases). Trimming cost V 0 bases and J 3 bases, with 11 bases left between them. This CDR3 spans 15 amino acids. Looked up from germline, CDR1 is SGHRS and CDR2 is YFSETQ. This chain's CDR3 is CASSLEVGGTDTQYF. CDR3 nucleotides: TGCGCCAGCAGCTTGGAAGTAGGAGGGACAGATACGCAGTATTTT.

This chain connects TRBV19 to TRBJ2-5, with 8 bases fitting TRBD1. The germline gives CDR1 LNHDA, CDR2 SQIVND (reference sequence). This CDR3 has 12 residues. V was clipped by 6 bases and J by 4 bases; unmatched bases: 1. In DNA, the CDR3 is TGTGCCAGTAGCGACAGGGGAGAGACCCAGTACTTC. This codes for CASSDRGETQYF.

The DNA for the CDR3 is TGTGCCAGCAGCCGGACAGAAGAGACCCAGTACTTC. Protein product: CASSRTEETQYF. The gene calls are TRBV5-4 and TRBJ2-5; maybe TRBD1 (6 bases). CDR1 and CDR2 from the germline V gene are SGHNT and YYREEE (reference sequence). The CDR3 totals 12 residues. V was shortened by 4 bases and J by 3 bases, with 7 bases between the two germline ends.

The CDR3 coding sequence is TGCGCCAGCAGCTTACAGGGGGCAGTAAGTAATGAAGCTTTCTTT. Translating gives CASSLQGAVSNEAFF. The V and J genes are TRBV5-1 and TRBJ1-1; 9 bases map to TRBD1. V gave up 2 bases and J gave up 7 bases; unmatched junction bases: 9. The CDR3 totals 15 residues. Looked up from germline, CDR1 is SGHRS and CDR2 is YFSETQ.

The rearrangement joins TRBV5-8 to TRBJ1-5; no clear D gene. CDR1 and CDR2 from the germline V gene are SGHTS and YDEGEE. The CDR3 runs 14 residues. V was shortened by 1 base and J by 5 bases, with 10 bases between the two germline ends. The CDR3 region is CASSLRQLDQPQHF. In DNA, the CDR3 is TGTGCCAGCAGCTTGAGGCAGCTAGATCAGCCCCAGCATTTT. Based on the CDR3 plus reference TRBV5-8 and TRBJ1-5, the full variable domain is EAGVTQSPTHLIKTRGQQATLRCSPISGHTSVYWYQQALGLGLQFLLWYDEGEERNRGNFPPRFSGRQFPNYSSELNVNALELEDSALYLCASSLRQLDQPQHFGDGTRLSIL.

The gene calls are TRBV6-5 and TRBJ2-7; D is perhaps TRBD2 (6 bases). The CDR3 has 14 amino acids. V shed 4 bases and J shed 3 bases, with 13 bases lying between them. In germline, CDR1 is MNHEY, CDR2 SVGAGI. This CDR3 is CASSSGGNNYEQYF. CDR3 nucleotides: TGTGCCAGCAGTTCCGGGGGTAACAACTACGAGCAGTACTTC.

The chain couples TRBV4-2 to TRBJ2-7; D is unclear. V shed 1 base and J shed 2 bases, with 9 bases lying between them. The CDR3 is made up of 14 amino acids. Per germline, CDR1 LGHNA and CDR2 YNFKEQ. CDR3: CASSQAADTYEQYF. In DNA form, the CDR3 reads TGTGCCAGCAGCCAAGCAGCCGACACCTACGAGCAGTACTTC.

This clone was counted only a few times. CDR3 loop: CASRQQGTTEAFF. The CDR3 DNA reads TGTGCCAGCCGTCAACAGGGGACCACTGAAGCTTTCTTT. V gene TRBV6-1 combines with J gene TRBJ1-1; 7 bases align to TRBD1. The CDR3 length is 13 residues. Trimming took 8 bases from V and 4 from J; bases not matched to a gene: 7. In germline, CDR1 is MNHNS, CDR2 SASEGT.

This clone occurred a few times. The V and J genes are TRBV6-6 and TRBJ2-5, with TRBD1 matching over 9 bases. The V segment lost 5 bases and the J segment 4 bases; nucleotides outside the gene matches: 8. The CDR3 covers 15 residues. Germline CDR1 is MNHNY and CDR2 is SVGAGI (reference sequence). Written as DNA, the CDR3 is TGTGCCAGCAGTAGCCGGGACAGGGATCGAGAGACCCAGTACTTC. This gives the protein CASSSRDRDRETQYF.